This entry lists 23 T cell receptor beta chains sequenced from one sample in a study of blood T cell repertoires in COVID-19 (dated by TCRdb to 2018 to 2021). Library creation used the immunoSEQ multiplex PCR assay. As stored in TCRdb, this immuneACCESS dataset retains in-frame rearrangements with V and J assigned. A fraction of the clones does not appear; measured against another copy, unresolved V genes explain less than half of the discrepancy, and the remainder lacks a known reason. For this sample the table gives around 63,000 clones, of which about 73% were detected only once. The ten top clones hold roughly 18% of the sample. Specimen: peripheral blood. These receptors were collected from a woman between 50 and 59 years old with active or convalescent COVID-19.

The chain employs TRBV2 and TRBJ2-3; D is undetermined. The CDR3 contains 13 residues. CDR1 is SNHLY, CDR2 FYNNEI, per germline. V dropped 6 bases and J dropped 3 bases, with 10 bases sitting between them. The DNA for the CDR3 is TGTGCCAGCAGGGCGCCCAGGACAGATACGCAGTATTTT. Translating it yields CASRAPRTDTQYF.

V is TRBV14 and J is TRBJ2-1; 7 bases match TRBD2. With 4 bases clipped from V and 2 bases from J, the junction kept 8 bases outside the gene matches. CDR1 and CDR2 (germline): SGHDN, FVKESK. The CDR3 totals 16 residues. The CDR3 loop reads CASSRLAGVAYNEQFF. CDR3 coding DNA: TGTGCCAGCAGCCGTCTGGCGGGAGTGGCCTACAATGAGCAGTTCTTC.

Only a few counts were recorded for this clone. The chain links TRBV5-1 to TRBJ1-4; a possible D gene is TRBD1 (5 bases). The CDR3 covers 14 residues. Looked up from germline, CDR1 is SGHRS and CDR2 is YFSETQ. The germline V and J ends were trimmed by 3 bases and 6 bases, with 12 bases remaining between them. The CDR3 sequence: CASSWGVSDEKLFF. The CDR3 DNA is TGCGCCAGCAGCTGGGGGGTCTCTGATGAAAAACTGTTTTTT.

This chain connects TRBV5-1 to TRBJ2-7; possibly TRBD2 for D (6 bases). This CDR3 region has 14 residues. Germline loops: CDR1 SGHRS, CDR2 YFSETQ. The V gene lost 1 base and the J gene lost 9 bases, with 17 bases spanning the gap. The CDR3 is CASSLNPTSPGQYF. Written as DNA, the CDR3 is TGCGCCAGCAGCTTGAACCCCACTAGCCCCGGGCAGTACTTC.

V gene TRBV27 combines with J gene TRBJ1-6; tentative D call: TRBD1 (5 bases). Trimming removed 2 bases from V and 10 bases from J, with 12 bases in between. Germline CDR1 reads MNHEY; CDR2 reads SMNVEV (reference sequence). CDR3 length: 14 residues. CDR3 protein: CASSLAQGVSPLHF. The CDR3, as DNA: TGTGCCAGCAGTTTAGCCCAGGGTGTCTCACCCCTCCACTTT.

V gene TRBV5-1 combines with J gene TRBJ1-2; D not resolved. The CDR3 extends over 16 amino acids. The V and J ends lost 5 bases and 5 bases respectively, with 22 bases between them. Germline lookup yields CDR1 SGHRS and CDR2 YFSETQ. DNA for the CDR3: TGCGCCAGCAGTGCGGGCAGCGGGCGGAACCTTTATGGCTACACCTTC. Protein sequence: CASSAGSGRNLYGYTF.

The rearrangement uses TRBV20-1 and TRBJ2-7; D unclear. Germline CDR1 and CDR2: DFQATT and SNEGSKA (reference sequence). There are 13 residues in the CDR3. Between the trimmed V and J ends, which lost 3 bases and 1 base, there was a span of 10 bases. CDR3 in amino acids: CSASFDFSYEQYF. The DNA for the CDR3 is TGCAGTGCTAGTTTTGACTTTTCCTACGAGCAGTACTTC.

This rearrangement joins TRBV7-2 to TRBJ1-2; 8 positions agree with TRBD1. With 2 bases clipped from V and 6 bases from J, the junction kept 2 bases outside the gene matches. Per germline, CDR1 SGHTA and CDR2 FQGNSA. CDR3 size: 13 residues. The CDR3 DNA is TGTGCCAGCAGCTTACAGGGGGCTAATGGCTACACCTTC. Protein sequence: CASSLQGANGYTF.

This clone came up once. The chain links TRBV7-9 to TRBJ2-7; D is unresolved. Per the germline V gene, CDR1 is SEHNR and CDR2 is FQNEAQ (reference sequence). Trimming left V 4 bases short and J 3 bases short, with 4 bases between. CDR3 size: 11 residues. The CDR3 protein is CASSYNYEQYF. CDR3 nucleotide sequence: TGTGCCAGCAGCTACAACTACGAGCAGTACTTC.

The gene calls are TRBV13 and TRBJ1-3; no firm D call. The germline V gene has CDR1 PRHDT and CDR2 FYEKMQ (reference sequence). The CDR3 runs 13 residues. The germline V and J ends were trimmed by 0 bases and 4 bases, with 4 bases remaining between them. The CDR3 nucleotides read TGTGCCAGCAGCTTAGGTCCGGGAAACACCATATATTTT. Translated: CASSLGPGNTIYF.

The chain joins TRBV7-7 to TRBJ2-2; D may be TRBD2 (6 bases). The germline CDR1 and CDR2 sequences are SSHAT and FNYEAQ (reference sequence). The CDR3 is made up of 15 amino acids. With 0 bases removed from V and 2 bases from J, the gap between germline ends came to 7 bases. CDR3 sequence (DNA): TGTGCCAGCAGCTTAGCGGGAGGAAACACCGGGGAGCTGTTTTTT. Translating it yields CASSLAGGNTGELFF.

This rearrangement joins TRBV14 to TRBJ2-7; D might be TRBD2 (7 bases). The length of the CDR3 is 15 residues. Germline loops: CDR1 SGHDN, CDR2 FVKESK. Trimming left V 2 bases short and J 1 base short, with 12 bases between. CDR3 residues: CASSQIGGGSYEQYF. CDR3 coding DNA: TGTGCCAGCAGCCAAATAGGGGGAGGGTCCTACGAGCAGTACTTC.

The rearrangement links TRBV7-9 to TRBJ1-5, with no clear D. Trimming pared 1 base from V and 0 bases from J, leaving 7 bases between. The CDR3 totals 15 residues. Germline CDR1 reads SEHNR; CDR2 reads FQNEAQ (reference sequence). The CDR3 nucleotides read TGTGCCAGCAGCTTAGAACCCTATAGCAATCAGCCCCAGCATTTT. This gives the protein CASSLEPYSNQPQHF.

This clone has a single count. The V gene is TRBV6-6, the J gene TRBJ2-1; maybe TRBD2 (7 bases). CDR3 length: 16 residues. Deletions cut 0 bases from V and 7 bases from J, with 16 bases between. Per the germline V gene, CDR1 is MNHNY and CDR2 is SVGAGI (reference sequence). CDR3 region: CASSYSEAGAHNEQFF. The CDR3 DNA is TGTGCCAGCAGTTACTCAGAGGCGGGGGCACATAATGAGCAGTTCTTC.

The chain recombines TRBV6-1 with TRBJ2-7; D might be TRBD1 (5 bases). The V end lost 2 bases, the J end lost 6 bases, and 17 bases lay between the germline ends. The CDR3 has 15 residues. CDR1 and CDR2 from the germline V gene are MNHNS and SASEGT. CDR3 loop: CASSEPRLNRPEQYF. The CDR3 DNA reads TGTGCCAGCAGTGAACCACGTTTGAACAGGCCCGAGCAGTACTTC.

The CDR3 region is CASSQGASSGNTIYF. The CDR3 DNA is TGTGCCAGCAGCCAAGGGGCATCCTCTGGAAACACCATATATTTT. The chain has TRBV3-1 (or the pseudogene TRBV3-2) and TRBJ1-3; D gene ambiguous. V lost 1 base and J 0 bases, leaving 7 bases between the germline ends. The CDR3 consists of 15 residues. Germline values: CDR1 LGHDT, CDR2 YNNKEL (reference sequence).

V is TRBV5-1 and J is TRBJ1-4; no definite D call. Deletions cut 4 bases from V and 4 bases from J, with 11 bases between. The CDR3 extends over 14 amino acids. Germline CDR1 SGHRS, CDR2 YFSETQ. This CDR3 reads CASSPRGFNEKLFF. CDR3 coding DNA: TGCGCCAGCAGCCCCCGGGGTTTTAATGAAAAACTGTTTTTT.

V usage is TRBV5-6 and J usage is TRBJ1-3; 9 bases are shared with TRBD1. The V segment lost 5 bases and the J segment 4 bases; nucleotides outside the gene matches: 4. There are 14 residues in the CDR3. Germline CDR1 SGHDT, CDR2 YYEEEE. The CDR3 DNA reads as TGTGCCAGCAGGACAGGGGGGAGAGGAAACACCATATATTTT. As protein: CASRTGGRGNTIYF.

This clone was detected only once. The chain couples TRBV18 to TRBJ1-1; TRBD1 agrees at 7 bases. J lost 5 bases, V lost 0 bases, and 9 bases had no gene match. The length of the CDR3 is 16 residues. CDR1 and CDR2 from the germline V gene are KGHSH and LQKENI. The CDR3 region is CASSPPSLTGWTEAFF. DNA of the CDR3: TGTGCCAGCTCACCACCCTCCTTGACAGGGTGGACTGAAGCTTTCTTT.

The chain joins TRBV6-5 to TRBJ1-5; D gene ambiguous. This CDR3 is built from 12 residues. Trimming removed 7 bases at V and 11 bases at J, with 15 bases between. The germline V gene encodes CDR1 MNHEY and CDR2 SVGAGI. CDR3 region: CASTGDRVSQHF. CDR3 bases: TGTGCCAGCACCGGGGATAGGGTCTCCCAGCATTTT.

The CDR3 DNA sequence: TGTGCCAGCTCACAGCGGGACAGGGCGTTCAATTCACCCCTCCACTTT. It specifies CASSQRDRAFNSPLHF. The rearrangement joins TRBV18 to TRBJ1-6; 9 nucleotides match TRBD1. CDR3 size: 16 residues. Germline V lookup: CDR1 KGHSH, CDR2 LQKENI. Trimming took 4 bases from V and 7 from J; bases not matched to a gene: 8.

V gene TRBV6-1 combines with J gene TRBJ2-7; TRBD2 aligns across 8 bases. The CDR3 totals 17 residues. The trim removed 0 bases at V and 2 bases at J, leaving 9 bases unmatched. Germline CDR1 reads MNHNS; CDR2 reads SASEGT. The CDR3 spells CASSEARELADPYEQYF. CDR3 DNA sequence: TGTGCCAGCAGTGAAGCTAGGGAACTAGCGGACCCCTACGAGCAGTACTTC.

The chain links TRBV28 to TRBJ2-7; TRBD2 is a possible D gene (5 bases). The V gene lost 4 bases and the J gene lost 7 bases, with 17 bases spanning the gap. CDR1 MDHEN and CDR2 SYDVKM come from the germline V gene. This CDR3 comprises 14 residues. CDR3 sequence reads: CASSSLDTPGEQYF. The CDR3 DNA follows: TGTGCCAGCAGTTCCTTAGACACTCCGGGAGAGCAGTACTTC.